This T cell receptor beta chain stems from a study of beta chain features in type 1 diabetes. This clone was detected only a few times. The antigen remains unidentified. An end of the junction does not agree with germline; a read error may underlie this. Every participating donor gave one draw, a heparinised blood sample averaging around 100 mL. The sequenced template was cDNA made from the entire isolated RNA. Measured with immunoSEQ multiplex PCR; TCRdb has only the in-frame clones, and not every one. In the table there are 640,000 or so clones, around an eighth of which are singletons. Looked up from germline, CDR1 is MDHEN and CDR2 is SYDVKM. CDR3 length equals 11 residues. Findings and caveats of the study: TCRB repertoires of naive, central memory and Treg cells appeared more similar among patients than among healthy donors. The study found fewer insertions and more deletions at VDJ junctions in type 1 diabetes patients. Although PCR might favor shorter templates, it would do so equally in patients and controls. TCRB CDR3 length was moderately but significantly reduced in all four CD4+ subsets of Type 1 diabetes patients.

The specimen was naive CD4+ T cells from blood. The receptor was derived from a man younger than 30 with type 1 diabetes. The chain recombines TRBV28 with TRBJ2-7, with D uncertain. Here the CDR3 reads CASSSRSPVHF. CDR3 sequence (DNA): TGTGCCAGCAGTTCCCGGTCCCCCGTGCACTTC.